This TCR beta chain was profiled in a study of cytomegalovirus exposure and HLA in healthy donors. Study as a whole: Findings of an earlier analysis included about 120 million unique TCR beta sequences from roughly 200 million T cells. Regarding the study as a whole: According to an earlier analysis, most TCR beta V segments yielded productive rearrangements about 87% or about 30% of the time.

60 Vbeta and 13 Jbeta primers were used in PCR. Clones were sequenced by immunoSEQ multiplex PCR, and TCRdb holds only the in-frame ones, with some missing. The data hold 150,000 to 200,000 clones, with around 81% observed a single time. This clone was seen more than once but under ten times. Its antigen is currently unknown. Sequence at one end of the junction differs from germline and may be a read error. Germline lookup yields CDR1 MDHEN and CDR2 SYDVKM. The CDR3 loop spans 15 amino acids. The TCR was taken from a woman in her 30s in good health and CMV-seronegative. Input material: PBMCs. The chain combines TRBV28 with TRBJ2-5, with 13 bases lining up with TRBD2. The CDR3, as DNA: TGTGCCAGCCTGGGGACTAGCGGGGACCAAGAGGCCCAGTACTTC. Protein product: CASLGTSGDQEAQYF. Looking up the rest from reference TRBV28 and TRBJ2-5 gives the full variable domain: DVKVTQSSRYLVKRTGEKVFLECVQDMDHENMFWYRQDPGLGLRLIYFSYDVKMKEKGDIPEGYSVSREKKERFSLILESASTNQTSMYLCASLGTSGDQEAQYFGPGTRLLVL.